Given below is one T cell receptor beta chain in context. The data derive from a study of T cells in localized non-small cell lung cancer. Sequencing was performed with immunoSEQ multiplex PCR; in TCRdb, only in-frame clones are kept and a portion is missing. The repertoire holds roughly 1,700 clones, with 20% to 25% as singletons. The source material was normal lung tissue next to the tumor, sampled before any cancer treatment. This TCR was recovered from a woman aged 40 to 75 with stage II squamous cell lung carcinoma.

The CDR3 DNA reads as TGTGCCAGCAGGCTCACAGGGGGCTCCTACAATGAGCAGTTCTTC. Its translation is CASRLTGGSYNEQFF. V usage is TRBV6-8 and J usage is TRBJ2-1; 8 bases are a match to TRBD1. The CDR3 consists of 15 residues. J gave up 0 bases and V 6 bases, and 4 bases lay outside the gene matches. The germline gives CDR1 MNHGY, CDR2 SAAAGT.